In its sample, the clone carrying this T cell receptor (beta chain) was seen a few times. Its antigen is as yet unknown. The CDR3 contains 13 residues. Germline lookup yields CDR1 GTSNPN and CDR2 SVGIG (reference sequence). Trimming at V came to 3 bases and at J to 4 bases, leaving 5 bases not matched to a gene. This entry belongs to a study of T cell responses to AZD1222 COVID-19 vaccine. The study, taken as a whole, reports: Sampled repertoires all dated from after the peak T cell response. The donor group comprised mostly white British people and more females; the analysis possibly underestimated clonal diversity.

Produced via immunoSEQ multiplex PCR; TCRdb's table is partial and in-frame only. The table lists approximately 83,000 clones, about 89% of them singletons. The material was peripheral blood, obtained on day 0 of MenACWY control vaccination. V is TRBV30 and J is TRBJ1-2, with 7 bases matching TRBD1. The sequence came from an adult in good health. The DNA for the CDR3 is TGTGCCTGGAGCCCCGGGGACAGCTATGGCTACACCTTC. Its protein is CAWSPGDSYGYTF.